A selection of T cell receptor beta chains follows, all from one sample in a study of T-cell memory formation after mild COVID-19. TCRdb processed the 5' RACE reads anew with MiXCR; each CDR3 protein has one entry. The sample shows a few hundred thousand distinct CDR3 sequences, around 27% of them seen only once. The source material was PBMCs or a T cell subset sorted from them (not recorded which). Every receptor here comes from an adult woman who had mild COVID-19 (a few samples of this study predate the infection). Cell type and time point are not known. Each CDR3 is given with its conserved first and last residue. The D gene is left open where the match is weak. The size of a clone is reported for some rows only, either as once, few or many, or as a class for expanded clones.

TRBV7-3	TRBD1	TRBJ1-1	few	CASGVGQSQFF	TGTGCCTCCGGGGTGGGACAGTCTCAATTCTTT
TRBV15	TRBD2	TRBJ2-2	-	CATSRGGLAGTGELFF	TGTGCCACCAGCAGAGGCGGACTAGCGGGCACCGGGGAGCTGTTTTTT
TRBV10-2	-	TRBJ2-3	few	CASSESGRGRLGQYF	TGCGCCAGCAGTGAGTCGGGGCGGGGACGACTGGGGCAGTATTTT
TRBV6-2/TRBV6-3	-	TRBJ2-1	-	CASSYRAGPVPHEQFF	TGTGCCAGCAGTTACCGGGCGGGACCTGTCCCCCATGAGCAGTTCTTC
TRBV5-1	TRBD2	TRBJ2-7	-	CASSGGLAGGPYEQYF	TGCGCCAGCAGCGGGGGACTAGCGGGAGGGCCTTACGAGCAGTACTTC
TRBV24-1	TRBD2	TRBJ2-3	-	CATSLAGERADTQYF	TGTGCCACCAGTTTGGCGGGAGAGAGGGCAGATACGCAGTATTTT
TRBV15	-	TRBJ2-1	-	CATSRDPMRVRHNEQFF	TGTGCCACCAGCAGAGATCCGATGCGGGTCAGACACAATGAGCAGTTCTTC
TRBV5-3	-	TRBJ2-4	-	CARSLGGCGAKNIQYF	TGTGCCAGAAGCTTGGGGGGATGTGGAGCCAAAAACATTCAGTACTTC
TRBV29-1	-	TRBJ2-3	-	CSVKGPIDTQYF	TGCAGCGTTAAGGGACCGATAGATACGCAGTATTTT
TRBV27	-	TRBJ2-7	few	CASSLKDTSYEQYF	TGTGCCAGCAGTTTGAAGGACACTTCCTACGAGCAGTACTTC
TRBV29-1	-	TRBJ2-7	few	CSVLGGDSLLSYEQYF	TGCAGCGTTTTGGGGGGGGACAGTCTTCTTTCCTACGAGCAGTACTTC
TRBV13	-	TRBJ1-5	-	CASSLGGARPQHF	TGTGCCAGCAGCTTAGGAGGGGCCCGGCCCCAGCATTTT
TRBV30	-	TRBJ2-1	few	CASLAPNEQFF	TGTGCCTCCCTAGCGCCGAATGAGCAGTTCTTC
TRBV12-3/TRBV12-4	TRBD2	TRBJ2-1	-	CASSFEDPSGGQEQFF	TGTGCCAGCAGTTTTGAAGATCCTAGCGGGGGGCAGGAGCAGTTCTTC
TRBV12-3/TRBV12-4	TRBD2	TRBJ2-1	-	CASSPRTSGYNEQFF	TGTGCCAGCAGTCCACGGACTAGCGGCTACAATGAGCAGTTCTTC
TRBV20-1	TRBD1	TRBJ1-5	-	CSAALQGKVNQPQHF	TGCAGTGCTGCCCTACAGGGGAAGGTCAATCAGCCCCAGCATTTT